The 14 T cell receptor beta chains presented below share a single source sample, sequenced in a study of identical twins. Via MiXCR, TCRdb re-called the 5' RACE reads, giving one row per CDR3 protein. The sample contains 250,000 to 350,000 distinct CDR3 sequences, about 8% of which appear only once. In addition, the sample was reused for a study of yellow fever vaccine responses in identical twins.

Source material: memory (CD45RO+) T cells sorted from blood. The receptors here all came from a woman aged 18 to 35 in good health.

In its sample, this clonotype was seen a few times. The chain combines TRBV6-1 with TRBJ2-3; 14 bases are shared with TRBD2. V lost 7 bases to trimming and J lost 6 bases; unmatched junction nucleotides: 12. The CDR3 covers 17 residues. Germline-derived CDR1 and CDR2 are MNHNS and SASEGT. CDR3 sequence: CASILGLAGGFSDTQYF. The CDR3 nucleotides read TGTGCCAGCATTCTTGGACTAGCGGGAGGATTTTCTGATACGCAGTATTTT.

This clonotype was counted at least ten times. CDR3 in DNA: TGTGCCAGCAGCGGGACAGGATATGGCTACACCTTC. This encodes CASSGTGYGYTF. This chain uses TRBV11-2 with TRBJ1-2, with 8 bases aligning to TRBD1. In germline, CDR1 is SGHAT, CDR2 FQNNGV. With 5 bases clipped from V and 5 bases from J, the junction kept 1 base outside the gene matches. There are 12 residues in the CDR3.

This clonotype was counted ten times or more. The chain is built from TRBV9 and TRBJ2-3; the D gene is possibly TRBD1 (5 bases). Trimming removed 2 bases at V and 10 bases at J, with 11 bases between. The CDR3 covers 12 residues. Per the germline V gene, CDR1 is SGDLS and CDR2 is YYNGEE. The DNA of the CDR3 is TGTGCCAGCAGCGTCCAGGGTGGCCCGCAGTATTTT. Protein: CASSVQGGPQYF.

The V and J genes are TRBV11-3 and TRBJ2-1, with no clear D. Germline lookup yields CDR1 SGHNT and CDR2 YENEEA. Trimming pared 3 bases from V and 5 bases from J, leaving 5 bases between. The CDR3 totals 12 residues. The DNA of the CDR3 is TGTGCCAGCAGCTTCCGGGACAATGAGCAGTTCTTC. It translates to CASSFRDNEQFF.

This clonotype was detected ten times or more. This chain uses TRBV6-1 with TRBJ2-5, with no clear D. The germline V and J ends were trimmed by 6 bases and 5 bases, with 19 bases remaining between them. In germline, CDR1 is MNHNS, CDR2 SASEGT. This CDR3 comprises 15 residues. CDR3: CASRPLGFSRETQYF. CDR3 nucleotide sequence: TGTGCCAGCAGACCCCTGGGGTTCAGCAGGGAGACCCAGTACTTC.

The chain combines TRBV2 with TRBJ2-7; 8 positions agree with TRBD1. Trimming removed 3 bases from V and 7 bases from J; junction bases left unmatched: 17. Germline CDR1 is SNHLY and CDR2 is FYNNEI. This CDR3 is built from 17 residues. CDR3 amino acids: CASSDPEGRGPREEQYV. The CDR3 DNA follows: TGTGCCAGCAGTGATCCGGAGGGCAGGGGGCCTCGGGAGGAGCAGTACGTC.

This clonotype was seen a handful of times. V usage is TRBV18 and J usage is TRBJ1-4; possible D gene TRBD1, 6 bases. The ends were cut back, 2 bases at V and 7 bases at J, with 11 bases in the middle. Germline CDR1 and CDR2: KGHSH and LQKENI. This CDR3 is built from 14 residues. As DNA, the CDR3 is TGTGCCAGCTCACCATTACAGGGCACTGAAAAACTGTTTTTT. Its translation is CASSPLQGTEKLFF.

The J gene is TRBJ2-3, the V gene TRBV28, with D perhaps TRBD1 or TRBD2 (6 bases each). V lost 2 bases, J lost 1 base, and 10 bases lay in between. The CDR3 is 15 residues long. Germline CDR1 MDHEN, CDR2 SYDVKM. CDR3 sequence (DNA): TGTGCCAGCAGTTTACCAGGGGAGGGCACAGATACGCAGTATTTT. Translation: CASSLPGEGTDTQYF.

This clonotype was seen ten or more times. The V call is TRBV29-1, the J call TRBJ1-3, with D unresolved. The V and J ends lost 6 bases and 2 bases respectively, with 11 bases between them. Germline CDR1 is SQVTM and CDR2 is ANQGSEA. The CDR3 runs to 13 residues. CDR3 in DNA: TGCAGCGTCTGCGCGGGAGCTGGAAACACCATATATTTT. Translated: CSVCAGAGNTIYF.

The sample holds a few counts of this clonotype. J is TRBJ1-3 and V is TRBV20-1; 7 nucleotides match TRBD1. Germline V gene lookup returns CDR1 DFQATT and CDR2 SNEGSKA (reference sequence). After removal of 0 bases from V and 0 bases from J, the junction contained 8 bases not matched to a gene. The CDR3 totals 17 residues. The CDR3 region is CSARDIRQGNSGNTIYF. DNA for the CDR3: TGCAGTGCTAGAGATATCCGACAGGGCAACTCTGGAAACACCATATATTTT.

This clonotype appeared a few times. The chain links TRBV28 to TRBJ2-7; D is possibly TRBD2 (5 bases). Between the trimmed V and J ends, which lost 1 base and 5 bases, there was a span of 12 bases. The CDR3 is 14 amino acids. Germline V gene lookup returns CDR1 MDHEN and CDR2 SYDVKM. CDR3: CASSLYGEWNEQYF. As DNA, the CDR3 is TGTGCCAGCAGTTTATATGGGGAGTGGAACGAGCAGTACTTC.

There are a few counts of this clonotype. V usage is TRBV4-2 and J usage is TRBJ1-1; D uncertain. The CDR3 is made up of 14 amino acids. The germline CDR1 and CDR2 sequences are LGHNA and YNFKEQ. V was shortened by 0 bases and J by 7 bases, with 12 bases between the two germline ends. CDR3 sequence: CASSQDQVLYEAFF. CDR3 DNA: TGTGCCAGCAGCCAAGATCAAGTGCTCTATGAAGCTTTCTTT.

This clonotype came up a few times. V gene TRBV11-2 combines with J gene TRBJ2-4, with a possible D match to TRBD2 (6 bases). V shed 1 base and J shed 2 bases, with 9 bases lying between them. The CDR3 has 15 residues. Germline CDR1 is SGHAT and CDR2 is FQNNGV. CDR3 nucleotides: TGTGCCAGCAGCTTAGGGCGGGGCTCCAAAAACATTCAGTACTTC. Its translation is CASSLGRGSKNIQYF.

This clonotype was recorded a few times. This chain uses TRBV27 with TRBJ1-1; D uncertain. V was clipped by 5 bases and J by 1 base, with 8 bases between them. In germline, CDR1 is MNHEY, CDR2 SMNVEV (reference sequence). The CDR3 has 13 amino acids. DNA for the CDR3: TGTGCCAGCAGTACCGCTCGGAACACTGAAGCTTTCTTT. This encodes CASSTARNTEAFF.